The rows below give T cell receptor beta chains drawn from one sample of a study of T cell changes during pregnancy in multiple sclerosis. Only in-frame clones appear in the TCRdb table, and some are missing; sequencing was by immunoSEQ multiplex PCR. The sample includes some 10,000 clones, around 89% of them seen just once. The source material was CD8+ T cells from peripheral blood mononuclear cells, sampled in the first trimester of pregnancy. The receptor source for this set is a female donor in good health, enrolled as a control in a pregnancy study. Both conserved end residues are part of each CDR3. D genes are given only for firm matches. Some rows have no size entry. The others give once, few or many, or a class for an expanded clone.

D gene,V gene,clone size,J gene,CDR3 protein,CDR3 DNA
TRBD2,TRBV4-2,NA,TRBJ2-2,CASSPFSGANTGELFF,TGTGCCAGCAGCCCTTTTAGCGGGGCTAACACCGGGGAGCTGTTTTTT
NA,TRBV6-4,NA,TRBJ2-6,CASSDSGSSGANVLTF,TGTGCCAGCAGTGACTCGGGCAGCTCTGGGGCCAACGTCCTGACTTTC
NA,TRBV13,NA,TRBJ1-3,CASSLLGSLSGNTIYF,TGTGCCAGCAGCTTATTAGGGAGTCTCTCTGGAAACACCATATATTTT
NA,TRBV14,NA,TRBJ1-4,CASSLAGATNEKLFF,TGTGCCAGCAGCCTAGCGGGGGCAACTAATGAAAAACTGTTTTTT
NA,TRBV9,NA,TRBJ2-1,CASSEGNGLQFF,TGTGCCAGCAGCGAGGGGAACGGATTACAGTTCTTC
NA,TRBV7-9,NA,TRBJ1-5,CASSAENQPQHF,TGTGCCAGCAGCGCCGAGAATCAGCCCCAGCATTTT
NA,TRBV5-1,NA,TRBJ2-7,CASSLVLRSSYEQYF,TGCGCCAGCAGCTTGGTTCTGCGGAGCTCCTACGAGCAGTACTTC
TRBD1,TRBV4-3,once,TRBJ1-1,CASSQGPGQEGTEAFF,TGCGCCAGCAGCCAGGGTCCGGGACAGGAGGGCACTGAAGCTTTCTTT
NA,TRBV4-3,NA,TRBJ2-5,CASSQDLGEEETQYF,TGCGCCAGCAGCCAAGATCTCGGGGAGGAAGAGACCCAGTACTTC
NA,TRBV4-3,NA,TRBJ2-3,CASSQHKGLYLPDTQYF,TGCGCCAGCAGCCAACACAAAGGACTATATCTGCCAGATACGCAGTATTTT
NA,TRBV27,NA,TRBJ1-2,CASSLAGYGYTF,TGTGCCAGCAGTTTAGCGGGGTATGGCTACACCTTC
NA,TRBV5-1,NA,TRBJ2-1,CASSHTSFAYNEQFF,TGCGCCAGCAGTCATACTAGTTTCGCCTACAATGAGCAGTTCTTC
TRBD2,TRBV7-3,NA,TRBJ2-3,CASSPGTSGRKNF,TGTGCCAGCAGCCCCGGGACTAGCGGGCGGAAGAATTTT
NA,TRBV30,NA,TRBJ2-3,CAWSKGPGADTQYF,TGTGCCTGGAGTAAGGGCCCAGGGGCAGATACGCAGTATTTT
NA,TRBV12-5,once,TRBJ1-5,CASGQGHYNQPQHF,TGTGCTAGTGGCCAGGGACACTACAATCAGCCCCAGCATTTT
NA,TRBV11-1,once,TRBJ2-1,CASSLARVELFSYNEQFF,TGTGCCAGCAGCTTAGCGAGGGTGGAACTTTTCTCCTACAATGAGCAGTTCTTC
TRBD1,TRBV14,NA,TRBJ1-1,CASSLQGVSSTEAFF,TGTGCCAGCAGCCTTCAGGGGGTATCGAGCACTGAAGCTTTCTTT
TRBD2,TRBV6-4,NA,TRBJ2-1,CASSDSRGGYNEQFF,TGTGCCAGCAGTGACTCCCGGGGGGGTTACAATGAGCAGTTCTTC
TRBD1,TRBV19,once,TRBJ1-4,CASRVRDSLNEKLFF,TGTGCCAGTAGGGTGAGGGACAGTTTGAATGAAAAACTGTTTTTT
TRBD1,TRBV7-9,NA,TRBJ1-3,CASSDPVRDSTGNTIYF,TGTGCCAGCAGCGACCCGGTTAGGGACAGCACTGGAAACACCATATATTTT